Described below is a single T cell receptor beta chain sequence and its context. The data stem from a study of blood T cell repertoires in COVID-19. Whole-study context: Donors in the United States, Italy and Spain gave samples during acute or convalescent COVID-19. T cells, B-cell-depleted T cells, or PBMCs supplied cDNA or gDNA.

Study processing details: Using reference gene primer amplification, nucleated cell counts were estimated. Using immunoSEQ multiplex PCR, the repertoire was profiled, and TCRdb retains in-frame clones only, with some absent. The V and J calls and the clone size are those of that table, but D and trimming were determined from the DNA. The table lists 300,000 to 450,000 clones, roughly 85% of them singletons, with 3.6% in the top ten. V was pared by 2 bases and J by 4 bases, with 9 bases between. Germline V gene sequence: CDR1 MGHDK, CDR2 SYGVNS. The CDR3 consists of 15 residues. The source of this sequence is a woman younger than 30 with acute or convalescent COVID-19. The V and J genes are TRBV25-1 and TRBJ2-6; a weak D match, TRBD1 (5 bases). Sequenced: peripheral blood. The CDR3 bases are TGTGCCAGCAGTGAAGAAGGGGCCGGGGCCAACGTCCTGACTTTC. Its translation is CASSEEGAGANVLTF.